The 11 T cell receptor beta chains below come from one sample, sequenced in a study of T cell responses to AZD1222 COVID-19 vaccine. The data were produced by immunoSEQ multiplex PCR, yet TCRdb's version contains in-frame clones alone and is incomplete. The sample lists around 110,000 clones, approximately 83% seen once, with more than 3% in the top ten. The material was peripheral blood, obtained on day 0 of MenACWY control vaccination. All receptors derive from an adult in good health.

This clone was counted once. The V gene is TRBV2, the J gene TRBJ1-5; no clear D. CDR3 length: 15 amino acids. Trimming removed 7 bases from V and 0 bases from J, with 13 bases in between. Germline CDR1 reads SNHLY; CDR2 reads FYNNEI. CDR3 residues: CASIKGLDSNQPQHF. The CDR3 DNA follows: TGTGCCAGCATAAAAGGGTTAGATAGCAATCAGCCCCAGCATTTT.

The chain joins TRBV4-2 to TRBJ2-1; 14 nucleotides match TRBD2. The CDR3 loop spans 19 amino acids. The trim removed 6 bases at V and 0 bases at J, leaving 10 bases unmatched. The germline gives CDR1 LGHNA, CDR2 YNFKEQ. CDR3 DNA: TGTGCCAGCAGTCAGGCCGGGACTAGCGGGGGCCCCTCCTACAATGAGCAGTTCTTC. It specifies CASSQAGTSGGPSYNEQFF.

V usage is TRBV6-2 or TRBV6-3 and J usage is TRBJ2-7; D perhaps matches TRBD1 (5 bases). Germline V gene data show CDR1 as MNHEY and CDR2 as SVGEGT. The germline V and J ends were trimmed by 4 bases and 5 bases, with 24 bases remaining between them. CDR3 length equals 17 residues. CDR3 nucleotide sequence: TGTGCCAGCAGTTCCTATTCGCCATCGAAATTCAGGGACGAGCAGTACTTC. Translating it yields CASSSYSPSKFRDEQYF.

The chain is built from TRBV2 and TRBJ2-7; 8 bases fit TRBD1. CDR3 size: 15 residues. Germline values: CDR1 SNHLY, CDR2 FYNNEI. J gave up 2 bases and V 0 bases, and 3 bases lay outside the gene matches. This chain's CDR3 is CASSEAGTGTYEQYF. Here the CDR3 DNA reads TGTGCCAGCAGTGAAGCGGGGACAGGCACCTACGAGCAGTACTTC.

This rearrangement joins TRBV19 to TRBJ2-1; D is perhaps TRBD1 (6 bases). The CDR3 extends over 14 amino acids. Looked up from germline, CDR1 is LNHDA and CDR2 is SQIVND (reference sequence). Trimming shortened V by 3 bases and J by 6 bases, and 12 bases separated the two germline ends. CDR3: CASSILDSLNEQFF. The CDR3 DNA follows: TGTGCCAGTAGTATTTTGGACAGTCTCAATGAGCAGTTCTTC.

The chain employs TRBV7-2 and TRBJ2-5; D possibly corresponds to TRBD1 (6 bases). V lost 3 bases, J lost 5 bases, and 16 bases lay in between. Germline V gives CDR1 SGHTA, CDR2 FQGNSA. The CDR3 runs to 15 residues. CDR3 DNA: TGTGCCAGCAGCTTCGCCTCTGGACAGATCGAGACCCAGTACTTC. It encodes CASSFASGQIETQYF.

This chain links TRBV7-3 with TRBJ2-7; 10 nucleotides agree with TRBD1. Unmatched junction bases numbered 18, after V lost 4 bases and J lost 6 bases. CDR3 length: 18 amino acids. Germline V gene data show CDR1 as SGHTA and CDR2 as FQGTGA. The CDR3 DNA reads as TGTGCCAGCAGCTCAAGACCGGGACAGGGGCGCCGAAATAGCGAGCAGTACTTC. Protein sequence: CASSSRPGQGRRNSEQYF.

The chain joins TRBV11-2 to TRBJ2-2, with D maybe TRBD1 (5 bases). The V gene lost 3 bases and the J gene lost 4 bases, with 9 bases spanning the gap. The V gene's germline CDR1 is SGHAT and CDR2 FQNNGV. The CDR3 runs 14 residues. Here the CDR3 reads CASSFLGVTGELFF. The CDR3 region has the DNA TGTGCCAGCAGCTTCTTAGGGGTCACCGGGGAGCTGTTTTTT.

This rearrangement joins TRBV4-3 to TRBJ2-3, with a tentative D call TRBD1 (5 bases). The CDR3 extends over 16 amino acids. With 0 bases removed from V and 2 bases from J, the gap between germline ends came to 12 bases. Germline V gene lookup returns CDR1 LGHNA and CDR2 YSLEER. The CDR3 is CASSQEVREYTDTQYF. CDR3 DNA sequence: TGCGCCAGCAGCCAAGAAGTCAGGGAATACACAGATACGCAGTATTTT.

The chain combines TRBV2 with TRBJ1-1; 10 bases match TRBD1. Germline V gene lookup returns CDR1 SNHLY and CDR2 FYNNEI. The junction had 8 bases not matched to a gene; V was cut back by 6 bases and J by 1 base. This CDR3 is built from 16 residues. CDR3 residues: CASRRTGGFGNTEAFF. The CDR3 bases are TGTGCCAGCAGGAGGACAGGGGGGTTTGGGAACACTGAAGCTTTCTTT.

The chain links TRBV28 to TRBJ1-5, with TRBD1 as a possible D gene (5 bases). V lost 3 bases to trimming and J lost 2 bases, with 14 bases between them. The germline V gene has CDR1 MDHEN and CDR2 SYDVKM. The CDR3 loop spans 16 amino acids. CDR3 sequence (DNA): TGTGCCAGCAGTTTTGGGGCCCCTGGGGGCAATCAGCCCCAGCATTTT. This translates into CASSFGAPGGNQPQHF.